The 20 T cell receptor beta chains below come from one sample, sequenced in a study of blood T cell repertoires in COVID-19. Sequenced by immunoSEQ multiplex PCR; TCRdb stores in-frame clones only, minus some. The data show fewer than 90,000 clones, 75% to 85% seen once. The sample consisted of peripheral blood. These TCRs come from a woman of 80 years or more with acute or convalescent COVID-19.

The chain recombines TRBV12-3 or TRBV12-4 with TRBJ2-3; D is perhaps TRBD2 (5 bases). This CDR3 has 12 amino acids. Trimming removed 6 bases at V and 3 bases at J, with 7 bases between. This chain's CDR3 is CASSQRTDTQYF. The CDR3 bases are TGTGCCAGCAGCCAGCGGACAGATACGCAGTATTTT.

The chain couples TRBV14 to TRBJ2-1, with D perhaps matching TRBD2 (6 bases). This CDR3 is 16 amino acids long. Per germline, CDR1 SGHDN and CDR2 FVKESK. Trimming left V 0 bases short and J 3 bases short, with 12 bases between. The CDR3 is CASSQESGSFYNEQFF. CDR3 DNA sequence: TGTGCCAGCAGCCAAGAAAGCGGGTCGTTCTACAATGAGCAGTTCTTC.

This chain links TRBV11-3 with TRBJ2-2; 11 nucleotides line up with TRBD2. The V gene end was trimmed by 5 bases and the J gene end by 8 bases; junction bases not matched to a gene: 7. The CDR3 runs to 15 residues. In germline, CDR1 is SGHNT, CDR2 YENEEA. The CDR3 bases are TGTGCCAGCAGCCAGTCCGGGACTAGCGGAGGGGAGCTGTTTTTT. Translation gives CASSQSGTSGGELFF.

V gene TRBV24-1 combines with J gene TRBJ2-5; possible D gene TRBD1, 7 bases. The CDR3 has 15 amino acids. V lost 7 bases to trimming and J lost 4 bases, with 18 bases between them. CDR1 and CDR2 from the germline V gene are KGHDR and SFDVKD. As DNA, the CDR3 is TGTGCCACCAGGACAGGGCGGGACTTATTAGAGACCCAGTACTTC. This translates into CATRTGRDLLETQYF.

The chain couples TRBV10-3 to TRBJ2-7; maybe TRBD1 (6 bases). CDR1 ENHRY and CDR2 SYGVKD come from the germline V gene. The CDR3 is made up of 12 amino acids. The V gene lost 0 bases and the J gene lost 9 bases, with 9 bases spanning the gap. As DNA, the CDR3 is TGTGCCATCAGTGAGTCACAGGACAGGCAGTACTTC. The encoded protein is CAISESQDRQYF.

CDR3 nucleotides: TGTGCCAGTAGTATTCGGGTCGGGACAGGAAAAACCGGGGAGCTGTTTTTT. Residues: CASSIRVGTGKTGELFF. The chain recombines TRBV19 with TRBJ2-2; TRBD1 matches 8 bases. This CDR3 spans 17 amino acids. The V and J ends lost 3 bases and 5 bases, in that order; junction bases with no gene match: 11. Germline values: CDR1 LNHDA, CDR2 SQIVND (reference sequence).

This chain joins TRBV1 and TRBJ2-5; TRBD2, the table's D call, was not compared with the DNA. TRBV1 is tagged as a pseudogene. This CDR3 contains 19 residues. CDR3 in amino acids: CTSSLTSGTSGGFQETQYF. Here the CDR3 DNA reads TGCACCAGCAGCCTCACGTCCGGGACTAGCGGGGGTTTTCAAGAGACCCAGTACTTC.

V usage is TRBV21-1 and J usage is TRBJ1-4. TRBV21-1 is a pseudogene segment. The CDR3 covers 16 residues. The CDR3 region has the DNA TGTGCCAGCAGCAACCCCCGCGAGGGCACTAATGAAAAACTGTTTTTT. Encoded protein: CASSNPREGTNEKLFF.

The chain has TRBV21-1 and TRBJ1-1; TRBD1 is taken as the D call from the table, unchecked against the DNA. TRBV21-1 is annotated as a pseudogene. The CDR3 spans 14 residues. CDR3 DNA: TGTGCCAGCAGCAACCGGACACTGAACACTGAAGCTTTCTTT. This translates into CASSNRTLNTEAFF.

Only a few counts were recorded for this clone. The chain has TRBV7-2 and TRBJ2-1, with D perhaps TRBD2 (6 bases). V was pared by 4 bases and J by 6 bases, with 16 bases between. CDR1 SGHTA and CDR2 FQGNSA come from the germline V gene. The CDR3 runs to 15 residues. CDR3 in DNA: TGTGCCAGCAGCTCTTGGGGGGAGTCAGGCAATGAGCAGTTCTTC. This translates into CASSSWGESGNEQFF.

There are a few counts of this clone. The rearrangement links TRBV27 to TRBJ1-6; tentatively, D is TRBD1 (6 bases). Germline V gives CDR1 MNHEY, CDR2 SMNVEV (reference sequence). The germline V and J ends were trimmed by 5 bases and 6 bases, with 11 bases remaining between them. CDR3 size: 14 residues. The DNA of the CDR3 is TGTGCCAGCAGTGTCAGGGGAAGTAATTCACCCCTCCACTTT. Translation: CASSVRGSNSPLHF.

V usage is TRBV5-1 and J usage is TRBJ2-2, with 12 bases matching TRBD2. CDR1 is SGHRS, CDR2 YFSETQ, per germline. With 4 bases clipped from V and 6 bases from J, the junction kept 4 bases outside the gene matches. The CDR3 totals 15 residues. The CDR3 reads CASSRLAGEAGELFF. CDR3 bases: TGCGCCAGCAGCCGACTAGCGGGGGAGGCCGGGGAGCTGTTTTTT.

This clone was seen a handful of times. The gene calls are TRBV5-1 and TRBJ2-3, with 9 bases lining up with TRBD2. CDR1 and CDR2 (germline): SGHRS, YFSETQ. This CDR3 is built from 14 residues. With 1 base clipped from V and 3 bases from J, the junction kept 0 bases outside the gene matches. CDR3 sequence reads: CASSLTSGTDTQYF. In nucleotides, the CDR3 is TGCGCCAGCAGCTTGACTAGCGGGACAGATACGCAGTATTTT.

The chain links TRBV30 to TRBJ2-5; D is unclear. This CDR3 contains 11 residues. The germline V gene has CDR1 GTSNPN and CDR2 SVGIG (reference sequence). Trimming took 2 bases from V and 6 from J, leaving 7 bases between them. The CDR3 region has the DNA TGTGCCTGGAGTTTTAGTAAGACCCAGTACTTC. Translated: CAWSFSKTQYF.

The CDR3 region has the DNA TGTGCCAGCAGCCGGGACAGGTTGAACACTGAAGCTTTCTTT. Translated: CASSRDRLNTEAFF. This chain links TRBV6-6 with TRBJ1-1, with TRBD1 identical over 8 bases. Per the germline V gene, CDR1 is MNHNY and CDR2 is SVGAGI (reference sequence). The J segment lost 0 bases and the V segment lost 6 bases, leaving 3 bases of the junction unmatched. CDR3 size: 14 residues.

This chain joins TRBV7-6 and TRBJ2-1, with TRBD1 identical over 9 bases. The germline V gene has CDR1 SGHVS and CDR2 FNYEAQ. Unmatched junction bases numbered 5, after V lost 1 base and J lost 4 bases. This CDR3 contains 16 residues. The CDR3 DNA reads as TGTGCCAGCAGCTTAGTAGCGACAGGGGGGTACAATGAGCAGTTCTTC. Translated, it gives CASSLVATGGYNEQFF.

The chain joins TRBV7-9 to TRBJ2-7; 11 bases agree with TRBD1. The CDR3 loop spans 16 amino acids. Germline lookup yields CDR1 SEHNR and CDR2 FQNEAQ (reference sequence). After removal of 3 bases from V and 7 bases from J, the junction contained 11 bases not matched to a gene. CDR3 DNA sequence: TGTGCCAGCAGCTTCGGACAGGGGGCAGGCCTTAGGGAGCAGTACTTC. As protein: CASSFGQGAGLREQYF.

CDR3 loop: CASSSERMNTEAFF. The DNA of the CDR3 is TGTGCCAGCAGCTCGGAGCGGATGAACACTGAAGCTTTCTTT. This sequence joins TRBV5-4 and TRBJ1-1; D unclear. Germline V gives CDR1 SGHNT, CDR2 YYREEE (reference sequence). The V and J ends lost 3 bases and 0 bases respectively, with 9 bases between them. CDR3 length: 14 residues.

The gene calls are TRBV14 and TRBJ2-2; a possible D gene is TRBD1 (6 bases). Germline CDR1 is SGHDN and CDR2 is FVKESK. The CDR3 contains 16 residues. V was pared by 0 bases and J by 5 bases, with 13 bases between. CDR3 nucleotides: TGTGCCAGCAGCCAAGAAATGGACAGTCCTACCGGGGAGCTGTTTTTT. Translating gives CASSQEMDSPTGELFF. Looking up the rest from reference TRBV14 and TRBJ2-2 gives the full variable domain: EAGVTQFPSHSVIEKGQTVTLRCDPISGHDNLYWYRRVMGKEIKFLLHFVKESKQDESGMPNNRFLAERTGGTYSTLKVQPAELEDSGVYFCASSQEMDSPTGELFFGEGSRLTVL.

The rearrangement joins TRBV19 to TRBJ2-1, with TRBD2 identical over 7 bases. The V segment lost 6 bases and the J segment 7 bases; nucleotides outside the gene matches: 6. CDR1 and CDR2 from the germline V gene are LNHDA and SQIVND (reference sequence). The CDR3 has 13 amino acids. The CDR3 here is CASRNHGRNEQFF. In DNA, the CDR3 is TGTGCCAGTAGGAACCACGGGAGGAATGAGCAGTTCTTC.